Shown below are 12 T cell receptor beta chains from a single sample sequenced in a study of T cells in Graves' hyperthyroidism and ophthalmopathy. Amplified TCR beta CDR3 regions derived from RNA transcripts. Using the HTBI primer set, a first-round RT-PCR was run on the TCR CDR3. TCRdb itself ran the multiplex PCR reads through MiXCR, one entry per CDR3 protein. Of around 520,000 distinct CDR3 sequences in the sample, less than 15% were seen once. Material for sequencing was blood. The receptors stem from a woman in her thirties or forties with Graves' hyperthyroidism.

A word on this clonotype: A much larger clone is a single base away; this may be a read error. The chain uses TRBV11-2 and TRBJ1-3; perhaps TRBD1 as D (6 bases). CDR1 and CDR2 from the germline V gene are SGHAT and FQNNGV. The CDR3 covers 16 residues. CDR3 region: CASSFGGGVSGNTIHF. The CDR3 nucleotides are TGTGCCAGCAGCTTCGGAGGGGGGGTTTCTGGAAACACCATACATTTT. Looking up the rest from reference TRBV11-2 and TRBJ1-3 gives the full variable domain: EAGVAQSPRYKIIEKRQSVAFWCNPISGHATLYWYQQILGQGPKLLIQFQNNGVVDDSQLPKDRFSAERLKGVDSTLKIQPAKLEDSAVYLCASSFGGGVSGNTIHFGEGSWLTVV.

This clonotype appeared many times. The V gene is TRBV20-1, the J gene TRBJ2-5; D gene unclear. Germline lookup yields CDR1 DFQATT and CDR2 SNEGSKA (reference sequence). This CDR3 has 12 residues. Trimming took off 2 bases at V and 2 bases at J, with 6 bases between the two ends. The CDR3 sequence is CSARKEQETQYF. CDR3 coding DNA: TGCAGTGCTAGAAAGGAACAAGAGACCCAGTACTTC.

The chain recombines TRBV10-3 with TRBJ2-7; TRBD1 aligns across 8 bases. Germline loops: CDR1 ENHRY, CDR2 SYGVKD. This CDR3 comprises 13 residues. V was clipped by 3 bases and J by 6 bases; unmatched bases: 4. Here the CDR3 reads CAISEQGGGEQYF. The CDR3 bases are TGTGCCATCAGTGAACAGGGGGGTGGCGAGCAGTACTTC.

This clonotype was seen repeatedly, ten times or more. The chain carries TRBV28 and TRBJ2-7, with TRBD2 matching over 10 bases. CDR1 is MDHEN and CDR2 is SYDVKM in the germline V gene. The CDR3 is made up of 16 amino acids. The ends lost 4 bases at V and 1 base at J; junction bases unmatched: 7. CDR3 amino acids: CASSSRLAGVSYEQYF. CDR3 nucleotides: TGTGCCAGCAGTTCCCGACTAGCGGGCGTGTCCTACGAGCAGTACTTC.

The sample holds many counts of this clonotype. The CDR3 sequence is CAWSVQVDTEAFF. CDR3 nucleotides: TGTGCCTGGAGTGTCCAGGTGGACACTGAAGCTTTCTTT. The rearrangement uses TRBV30 and TRBJ1-1, with D unresolved. This CDR3 is built from 13 residues. Per germline, CDR1 GTSNPN and CDR2 SVGIG (reference sequence). The ends were cut back, 0 bases at V and 3 bases at J, with 8 bases in the middle.

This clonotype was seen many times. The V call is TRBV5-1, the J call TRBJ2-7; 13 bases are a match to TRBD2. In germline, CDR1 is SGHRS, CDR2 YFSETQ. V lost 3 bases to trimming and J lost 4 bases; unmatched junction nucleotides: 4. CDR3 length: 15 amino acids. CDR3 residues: CASSSTSGRLYEQYF. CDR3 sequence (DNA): TGCGCCAGCAGCTCGACTAGCGGGAGGTTGTACGAGCAGTACTTC.

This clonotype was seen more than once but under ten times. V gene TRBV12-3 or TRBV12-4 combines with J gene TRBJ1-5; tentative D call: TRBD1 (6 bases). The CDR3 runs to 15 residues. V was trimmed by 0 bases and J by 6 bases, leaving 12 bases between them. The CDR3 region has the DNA TGTGCCAGCAGTTTAGCGCTTGTAGGGGGTCAGCCCCAGCATTTT. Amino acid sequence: CASSLALVGGQPQHF.

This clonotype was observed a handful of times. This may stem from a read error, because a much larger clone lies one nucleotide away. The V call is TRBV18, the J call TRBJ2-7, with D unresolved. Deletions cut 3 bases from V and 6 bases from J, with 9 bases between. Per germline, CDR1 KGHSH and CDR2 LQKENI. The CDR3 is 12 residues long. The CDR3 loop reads CASSPSTPEQYF. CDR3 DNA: TGTGCCAGCTCACCCTCGACTCCCGAGCAGTACTTC.

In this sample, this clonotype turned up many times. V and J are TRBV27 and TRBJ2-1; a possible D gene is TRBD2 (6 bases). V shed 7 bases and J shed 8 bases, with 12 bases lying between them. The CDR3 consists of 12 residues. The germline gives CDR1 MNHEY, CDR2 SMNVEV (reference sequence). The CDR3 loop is CASMGGLDEQFF. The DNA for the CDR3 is TGTGCCAGCATGGGGGGATTGGATGAGCAGTTCTTC.

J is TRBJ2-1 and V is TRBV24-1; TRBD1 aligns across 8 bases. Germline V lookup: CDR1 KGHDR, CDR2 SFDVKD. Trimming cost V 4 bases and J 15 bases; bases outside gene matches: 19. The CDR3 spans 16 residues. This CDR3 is CATSDTTGVLNERMFF. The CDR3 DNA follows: TGTGCCACCAGTGACACGACAGGGGTCCTCAATGAGCGTATGTTCTTC.

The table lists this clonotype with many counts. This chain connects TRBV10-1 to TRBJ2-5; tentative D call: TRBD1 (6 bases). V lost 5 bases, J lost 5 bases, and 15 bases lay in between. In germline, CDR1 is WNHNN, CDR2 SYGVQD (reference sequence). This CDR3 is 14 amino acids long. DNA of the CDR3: TGCGCCAGCAGTCAACCAGGGGATTCGGAGACCCAGTACTTC. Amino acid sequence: CASSQPGDSETQYF.

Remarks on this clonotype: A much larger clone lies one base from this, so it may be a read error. This CDR3 reads CASSLTVNEQYF. For the CDR3, the DNA is TGTGCCAGCAGCCTAACAGTGAACGAGCAGTACTTC. The V call is TRBV5-5, the J call TRBJ2-7; D is ambiguous. Germline V gene sequence: CDR1 SGHKS, CDR2 YYEKEE (reference sequence). Trimming stripped 4 bases from V and 5 bases from J, with 10 bases between. The CDR3 consists of 12 residues.